What follows are 6 T cell receptor beta chains derived from one specimen sequenced in a study of T-cell reconstitution after alpha-beta-depleted transplantation in children. Construction of the TCRbeta library involved unique molecular identifiers. TCRdb reprocessed the PCR reads with MiXCR, giving one entry per CDR3 protein. The sample comprises about 340,000 distinct CDR3 sequences, around 15% of which are singletons, and about 41% rests with the top ten. The source was PBMCs, mostly from graft donor cells, collected 360 days after TCRalphabeta/CD19-depleted stem cell transplant. The receptors stem from a male patient between 2 and 15 years old who had a stem cell transplant for acute lymphoblastic leukemia, so the T cells may come from the graft donor.

The V call is TRBV19, the J call TRBJ2-5; TRBD2 matches 9 bases. The germline V gene encodes CDR1 LNHDA and CDR2 SQIVND (reference sequence). The junction had 8 bases not matched to a gene; V was cut back by 5 bases and J by 4 bases. CDR3 length equals 15 residues. CDR3 loop: CASSPDAGGRETQYF. CDR3 bases: TGTGCCAGTAGTCCTGACGCGGGGGGGCGAGAGACCCAGTACTTC.

This clonotype was counted between two and nine times. This chain uses TRBV5-1 with TRBJ2-1; 12 bases agree with TRBD2. Per the germline V gene, CDR1 is SGHRS and CDR2 is YFSETQ. J lost 8 bases, V lost 3 bases, and 6 bases had no gene match. The CDR3 extends over 15 amino acids. The CDR3 DNA is TGCGCCAGCAGCTCTGGACTAGCGGGAACCGATGAGCAGTTCTTC. Protein: CASSSGLAGTDEQFF.

This clonotype was counted only a few times. The V gene is TRBV27, the J gene TRBJ2-1; 9 bases fit TRBD2. The CDR3 consists of 17 residues. Germline loops: CDR1 MNHEY, CDR2 SMNVEV (reference sequence). J was trimmed by 4 bases and V by 3 bases; bases with no gene match: 10. The CDR3 sequence is CASSLDGREGPYNEQFF. The DNA of the CDR3 is TGTGCCAGCAGTTTGGACGGGCGGGAGGGCCCTTACAATGAGCAGTTCTTC.

The rearrangement links TRBV9 to TRBJ2-3, with TRBD2 as a possible D gene (6 bases). Germline assignment: CDR1 SGDLS and CDR2 YYNGEE. The CDR3 is 17 amino acids. Between the trimmed V and J ends, which lost 0 bases and 2 bases, there was a span of 16 bases. The CDR3 sequence is CASSVGPGLATTDTQYF. In DNA form, the CDR3 reads TGTGCCAGCAGCGTAGGCCCCGGTCTAGCGACCACAGATACGCAGTATTTT.

V usage is TRBV3-1 and J usage is TRBJ2-7, with D hard to call. V shed 4 bases and J shed 4 bases, with 11 bases lying between them. The CDR3 contains 13 residues. CDR1 is LGHDT and CDR2 is YNNKEL in the germline V gene (reference sequence). The CDR3 bases are TGTGCCAGCAGCCCAAAATCTCGTTACGAGCAGTACTTC. It is translated as CASSPKSRYEQYF.

This clonotype was picked up a small number of times. The chain is built from TRBV28 and TRBJ2-5; no clear D gene. This CDR3 comprises 13 residues. CDR1 MDHEN and CDR2 SYDVKM come from the germline V gene. Trimming stripped 7 bases from V and 3 bases from J, with 12 bases between. CDR3 DNA sequence: TGTGCCAGCAACGTGGATTCCGAAGAGACCCAGTACTTC. It encodes CASNVDSEETQYF.